Below, one TCR beta chain is given with its context. CDR3 size: 15 residues. V lost 6 bases, J lost 2 bases, and 13 bases lay in between. Germline V CDR1 and CDR2: MNHEY, SVGAGI. This entry comes from a study of blood T cell repertoires in COVID-19. About the study: Researchers got acute and convalescent COVID-19 samples from the United States, Italy and Spain. In each case, the material was cDNA or gDNA derived from T cells, B-cell-depleted T cells, or PBMCs.

TCRdb's table, derived via immunoSEQ multiplex PCR, lists solely in-frame clones and lacks some. The sample shows more than 300,000 clones, around nine tenths of them seen only once. V and J are TRBV6-5 and TRBJ1-4, with a weak D call TRBD1 (5 bases). This sequence was found in a young woman who had recovered from COVID-19. The sequencing input was peripheral blood. The CDR3 loop is CASSYRRATNEKLFF. The CDR3 DNA follows: TGTGCCAGCAGCTACAGGAGGGCCACTAATGAAAAACTGTTTTTT.